The entry that follows covers one TCR beta chain sequence. V was pared by 0 bases and J by 10 bases, with 19 bases between. This CDR3 is 17 amino acids long. Per the germline V gene, CDR1 is LGHNA and CDR2 is YSLEER. The data are from a study of blood T cells in healthy people across ages. A second PCR of 7 to 11 cycles used a sample-barcoded 5' primer and a J-beta primer mix. TCRdb passed the 5' RACE reads through MiXCR, listing each CDR3 protein once. The sample includes 1.8 million or so distinct CDR3 sequences, about 39% seen only once; the top ten take 20% to 25%. Extractions gave at least 5 micrograms of total RNA per sample.

The sequence derives from a human donor in good health. The genes are TRBV4-3 and TRBJ1-6; possibly TRBD1 for D (6 bases). Sample: blood. CDR3 residues: CASSQELVGARESPLHF. The CDR3 DNA follows: TGCGCCAGCAGCCAAGAATTGGTGGGGGCCCGGGAGTCACCCCTCCACTTT.